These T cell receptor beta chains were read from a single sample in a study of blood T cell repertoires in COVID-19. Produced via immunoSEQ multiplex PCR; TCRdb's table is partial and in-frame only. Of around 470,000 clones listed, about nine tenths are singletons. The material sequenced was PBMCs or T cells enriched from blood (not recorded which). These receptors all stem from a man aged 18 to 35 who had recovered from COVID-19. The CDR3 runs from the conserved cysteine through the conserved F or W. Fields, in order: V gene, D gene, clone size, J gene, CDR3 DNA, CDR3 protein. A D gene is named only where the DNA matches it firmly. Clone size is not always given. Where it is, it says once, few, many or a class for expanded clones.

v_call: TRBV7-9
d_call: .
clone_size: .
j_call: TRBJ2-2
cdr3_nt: TGTGCCAGCAGCTACGGACTAAACACCGGGGAGCTGTTTTTT
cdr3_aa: CASSYGLNTGELFF

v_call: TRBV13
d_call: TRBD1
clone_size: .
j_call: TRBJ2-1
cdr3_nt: TGTGCCAGCAGCTCGAGGGATCGGGACAGGGTCACGGACAATGAGCAGTTCTTC
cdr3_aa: CASSSRDRDRVTDNEQFF

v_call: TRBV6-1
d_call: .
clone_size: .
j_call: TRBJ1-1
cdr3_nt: TGTGCCAGCAGTGACTATGTTGTGACAGGACAGAACACTGAAGCTTTCTTT
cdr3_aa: CASSDYVVTGQNTEAFF

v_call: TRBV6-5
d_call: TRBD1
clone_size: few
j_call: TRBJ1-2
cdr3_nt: TGTGCCAGCAGTTTAAACCCCCAGGGGGTTGGCTACACCTTC
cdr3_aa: CASSLNPQGVGYTF

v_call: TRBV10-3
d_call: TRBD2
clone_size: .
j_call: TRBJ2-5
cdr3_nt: TGTGCCATCAGTGAGGCAGACCGGACTAGCGTAGAGACCCAGTACTTC
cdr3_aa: CAISEADRTSVETQYF

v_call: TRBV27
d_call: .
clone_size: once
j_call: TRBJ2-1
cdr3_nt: TGTGCCAGCAGTGGGTGGGCGGGCTCCTACAATGAGCAGTTCTTC
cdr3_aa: CASSGWAGSYNEQFF

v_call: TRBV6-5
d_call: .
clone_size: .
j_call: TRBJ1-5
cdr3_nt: TGTGCCAGCAGCTATTATGAGGATCAGCCCCAGCATTTT
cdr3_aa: CASSYYEDQPQHF

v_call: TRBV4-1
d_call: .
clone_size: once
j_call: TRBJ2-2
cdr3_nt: TGCGCCAGCAGCTTCGTAGGGGGCACCGGGGAGCTGTTTTTT
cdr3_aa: CASSFVGGTGELFF

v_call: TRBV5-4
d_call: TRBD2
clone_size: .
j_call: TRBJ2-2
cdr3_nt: TGTGCCAGCAGCAAGCGGGGAGCCACCGGGGAGCTGTTTTTT
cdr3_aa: CASSKRGATGELFF

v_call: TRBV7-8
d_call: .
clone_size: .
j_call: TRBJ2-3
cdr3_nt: TGTGCCAGCAGCTTTCAGGGCACAGATACGCAGTATTTT
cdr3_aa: CASSFQGTDTQYF

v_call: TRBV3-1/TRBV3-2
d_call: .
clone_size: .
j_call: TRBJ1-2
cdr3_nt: TGTGCCAGCAGCCAAGAGTTAGCCGACTATGGCTACACCTTC
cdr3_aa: CASSQELADYGYTF

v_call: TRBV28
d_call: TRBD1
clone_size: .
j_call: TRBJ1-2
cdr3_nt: TGTGCCAGCAACCTGTTGCGCGGACAGGGCCATGGCTACACCTTC
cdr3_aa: CASNLLRGQGHGYTF

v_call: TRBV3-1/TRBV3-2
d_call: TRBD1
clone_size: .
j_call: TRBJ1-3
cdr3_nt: TGTGCCAGCAGCCAGTCCGGGACAGTGCTACTTCTCTCTGGAAACACCATATATTTT
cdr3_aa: CASSQSGTVLLLSGNTIYF

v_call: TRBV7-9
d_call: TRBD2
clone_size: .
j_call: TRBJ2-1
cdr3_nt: TGTGCCAGCAGCGCCCTCGGGGGGGAGTGGCAGTTCTTC
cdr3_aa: CASSALGGEWQFF

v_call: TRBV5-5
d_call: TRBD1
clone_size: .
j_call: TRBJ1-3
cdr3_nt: TGTGCCAGCAGCTGGGACAGGGCGAACACCATATATTTT
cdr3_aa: CASSWDRANTIYF

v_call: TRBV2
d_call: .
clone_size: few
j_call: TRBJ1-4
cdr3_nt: TGTGCCAGCAGTGACGGAAAACTGTTTTTT
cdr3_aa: CASSDGKLFF

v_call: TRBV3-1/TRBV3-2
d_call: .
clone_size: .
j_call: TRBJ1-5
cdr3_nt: TGTGCCAGCAGCCAAATGAGCCTGGCAGGGCCCCAGCATTTT
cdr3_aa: CASSQMSLAGPQHF

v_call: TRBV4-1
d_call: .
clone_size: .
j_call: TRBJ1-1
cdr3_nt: TGCGCCAGCAGCCGACAAAATCAGGGGAGCGCCACTGAAGCTTTCTTT
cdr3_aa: CASSRQNQGSATEAFF

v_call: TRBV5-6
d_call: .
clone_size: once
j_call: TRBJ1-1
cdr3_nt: TGTGCCAGCAGCTTATGGAGGGGTGGGTCAAGCACTGAAGCTTTCTTT
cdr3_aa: CASSLWRGGSSTEAFF

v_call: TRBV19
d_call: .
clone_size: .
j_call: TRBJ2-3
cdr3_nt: TGTGCCAGTAGTATTCTAGGGGGGGCGGATACGCAGTATTTT
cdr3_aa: CASSILGGADTQYF